The text below deals with one T cell receptor (beta chain). The entry originates in a study of blood T cell repertoires in COVID-19. Study-level background: The cDNA or gDNA used as material had been derived from T cells, B-cell-depleted T cells, or PBMCs.

TCRdb keeps only in-frame clones here, not all; method: immunoSEQ multiplex PCR. Counted here are 120,000 to 150,000 clones, roughly 89% occurring once; the ten biggest clones make up approximately 5.7%. The germline CDR1 and CDR2 sequences are ENHRY and SYGVKD. V dropped 10 bases and J dropped 5; count of bases not matched to a gene: 13. CDR3 size: 15 residues. The study recruited people aged about 18 to 90 years across around 23 US areas. The study recruited exposed participants who had met a COVID-19 case within 2 weeks before entry. The sample taken for sequencing was PBMCs or T cells enriched from blood (not recorded which). V is TRBV10-3 and J is TRBJ2-3; 9 nucleotides align to TRBD1. This clonotype was sampled from a woman in her forties or fifties who had been exposed to COVID-19. The CDR3 here is CATTKGTGRGDTQYF. The CDR3 region has the DNA TGTGCCACCACTAAAGGGACAGGGAGGGGAGATACGCAGTATTTT.